This T cell receptor (beta chain) was captured in a study of beta chain features in type 1 diabetes. Expressed TCRB transcripts got sequenced, as all isolated RNA was reverse transcribed. Assay: immunoSEQ multiplex PCR; the TCRdb copy retains only in-frame clones and omits some. Of some 360,000 clones in the sample, around 9.6% were seen once. V lost 6 bases to trimming and J lost 4 bases; unmatched junction nucleotides: 3. Germline values: CDR1 MNHNS, CDR2 SASEGT. This CDR3 contains 15 residues. Points from the study as a whole: Moderately but significantly shorter TCRB CDR3s were found in Type 1 diabetes patients in all four CD4+ subsets. Shorter templates may be favored by PCR, equally so in patients and controls.

Sorting based on CD45RO/CCR7/CD25/CD127/CD95/CD27 separated CD4+ naive, central memory, regulatory and stem cell-like memory cells. This clone was detected only a few times. What it recognizes is unknown. The rearrangement uses TRBV6-1 and TRBJ2-2, with TRBD2 matching over 12 bases. The sample was central memory CD4+ T cells from blood. This TCR was sampled from a man aged 25 to 40 with type 1 diabetes. The CDR3 region is CASSPLAGGTGELFF. Here the CDR3 DNA reads TGTGCCAGCAGCCCACTAGCGGGAGGCACCGGGGAGCTGTTTTTT.